The T cell receptor (beta chain) under discussion was sequenced for a study of blood T cells in healthy people across ages. The donors, healthy Caucasians from Russia, were aged roughly 6 to 90. Per sample, at least 5.5 micrograms of total RNA were extracted. Trimming removed 1 base from V and 4 bases from J; junction bases left unmatched: 5. Germline V gene sequence: CDR1 SGHDN, CDR2 FVKESK. The CDR3 length is 16 residues. PCR was performed a second time for about 6 to 11 cycles using a sample-barcoded 5' primer and a J-beta primer mix. Each CDR3 protein gets one entry after TCRdb re-called the 5' RACE reads with MiXCR. Altogether approximately 940,000 distinct CDR3 sequences are present, around 48% being singletons, with the ten largest covering roughly 13%.

The chain recombines TRBV14 with TRBJ2-1; TRBD1 matches 9 bases. The sequence came from a man aged 25 to 40 in good health. Sequenced: blood. The DNA for the CDR3 is TGTGCCAGCAGCCAAGTACAGGGGGCGAGTTACAATGAGCAGTTCTTC. Translating it yields CASSQVQGASYNEQFF.